This TCR beta chain emerged from a study of CD8+CD57+ T cells in acquired aplastic anemia. The wider study: Average DNA yield from sorted CD4+ and CD8+ cells was roughly 3.1 ug. There were 10 million to 14 million reads, on average, for CD4+ cells from healthy donors.

Study-wide findings and caveats: Overlapping CD8+ CDR3 repertoires of patients and controls contained some 30 shared sequences. No significant patient-versus-control difference appeared in CD8+ Simpson's diversity.

The use of genomic DNA as template underpinned the TCR beta VDJ and CDR3 profiling. TCRdb redid the calling of the reads with MiXCR, one entry per CDR3 protein. Among about 400,000 distinct CDR3 sequences listed, 55% to 75% were seen once. Germline CDR1 reads SGHTA; CDR2 reads FQGNSA. This CDR3 spans 14 amino acids. The ends were cut back, 5 bases at V and 8 bases at J, with 18 bases in the middle. This clonotype was observed many times. Its antigen is unknown. The TCR sequence derives from a human donor in good health, serving as a control. Sequencing input: sorted CD4+, CD8+, or CD8+CD57+ T cells (not recorded which) from PBMCs. The chain joins TRBV7-2 to TRBJ1-2; D uncertain. The chain's CDR3 is CASSEPTLPRGYTF. CDR3 in DNA: TGTGCCAGCAGCGAACCAACACTTCCACGAGGCTACACCTTC.